This T cell receptor beta chain was identified in a study of T-cell memory formation after mild COVID-19. 5'RACE with constant-segment primers built TCRalpha and TCRbeta cDNA libraries with UMIs. In TCRdb, the 5' RACE reads were re-called with MiXCR into one record per CDR3 protein. Of around 340,000 distinct CDR3 sequences detected, over 10% appear once; the ten largest clones hold 20% to 25%. Study outcomes and limitations: Memory from before infection featured some responding clones, which suggests cross-reactive memory joined. Shrinking CD4+ clones were chiefly CM and EM; CD8+ ones were chiefly EMRA. CD4+ bias marked clones expanding day 15 to 37, unlike balanced contracting clones.

As for this clonotype: The antigen remains undetermined.

This clonotype was obtained from a young man who had mild COVID-19 (a few samples of this study predate the infection). Cell type and time point are not known. What was sequenced was PBMCs or a T cell subset sorted from them (not recorded which).

The CDR3 bases are TGTGCCATCAGTGAGTCATTGGGGGGATCGAGATACGAGCAGTACTTC. This sequence encodes CAISESLGGSRYEQYF. The V and J genes are TRBV10-3 and TRBJ2-7, with D possibly being TRBD2 (6 bases). Germline CDR1 is ENHRY and CDR2 is SYGVKD. The CDR3 has 16 amino acids. V lost 0 bases, J lost 4 bases, and 16 bases lay in between.